This is a list of T cell receptor beta chains from one sample in a study of vaccination and CD4 T cells after COVID-19. TCRdb passed the PCR reads through MiXCR, listing each CDR3 protein once. The data show just under 20,000 distinct CDR3 sequences, approximately 26% seen once. No antigen is known for these receptors. Sequenced: cultured CD4+ T cells from blood. These receptors were obtained from a human donor with COVID-19. Both conserved end residues are part of each CDR3. The D gene is left open where the match is weak.

d_call: -
v_call: TRBV7-9
cdr3_length: 12
cdr3_aa: CASSVQGYGYTF

d_call: -
v_call: TRBV7-3
cdr3_length: 15
cdr3_aa: CASSLEAGGGTEAFF

d_call: -
v_call: TRBV4-1
cdr3_length: 15
cdr3_aa: CASSLQVYSSYEQYF

d_call: -
v_call: TRBV6-5
cdr3_length: 18
cdr3_aa: CASSYGLTGTHENTEAFF

d_call: TRBD2
v_call: TRBV12-3/TRBV12-4
cdr3_length: 13
cdr3_aa: CASSPTSVETQYF

d_call: TRBD2
v_call: TRBV5-4
cdr3_length: 15
cdr3_aa: CASSSAGDKTDTQYF

d_call: TRBD2
v_call: TRBV19
cdr3_length: 15
cdr3_aa: CASRTSGTIRETQYF

d_call: TRBD1
v_call: TRBV12-3/TRBV12-4
cdr3_length: 15
cdr3_aa: CASTIVPRGTGELFF

d_call: -
v_call: TRBV11-2
cdr3_length: 15
cdr3_aa: CASSSLGGRTDTQYF

d_call: -
v_call: TRBV5-1
cdr3_length: 15
cdr3_aa: CASSATGAGANVLTF

d_call: TRBD2
v_call: TRBV7-6
cdr3_length: 16
cdr3_aa: CASSLAGTSETYEQYF

d_call: -
v_call: TRBV6-1
cdr3_length: 14
cdr3_aa: CASRTDLATDTQYF

d_call: -
v_call: TRBV18
cdr3_length: 12
cdr3_aa: CASSPVSYEQYF

d_call: -
v_call: TRBV20-1
cdr3_length: 12
cdr3_aa: CSGRDSTDTQYF

d_call: TRBD1
v_call: TRBV27
cdr3_length: 15
cdr3_aa: CASRSLGQASQPQHF

d_call: -
v_call: TRBV6-1
cdr3_length: 15
cdr3_aa: CASSERQGGPETQYF

d_call: -
v_call: TRBV20-1
cdr3_length: 16
cdr3_aa: CSAKEGGRSSYNEQFF

d_call: TRBD2
v_call: TRBV11-3
cdr3_length: 15
cdr3_aa: CASSLGERGMDEQFF

d_call: -
v_call: TRBV2
cdr3_length: 14
cdr3_aa: CASSEMGGNYGYTF

d_call: TRBD1
v_call: TRBV4-3
cdr3_length: 16
cdr3_aa: CASSQEPTGRNSPLHF

d_call: -
v_call: TRBV20-1
cdr3_length: 17
cdr3_aa: CSAYQGAGGGSPYEQYF

d_call: -
v_call: TRBV21-1
cdr3_length: 15
cdr3_aa: CASSKERGRGYGYTF

d_call: -
v_call: TRBV15
cdr3_length: 14
cdr3_aa: CATSTGTNDSPLHF

d_call: -
v_call: TRBV6-4
cdr3_length: 13
cdr3_aa: CASSKGAGLGYTF

d_call: -
v_call: TRBV2
cdr3_length: 15
cdr3_aa: CASSGRQGGTDTQYF